Following are 6 T cell receptor beta chains from one sample sequenced in a study of cytomegalovirus exposure and HLA in healthy donors. The assay was immunoSEQ multiplex PCR, and TCRdb's table has in-frame clones only and misses some. The sample has 200,000 to 300,000 clones, approximately 84% seen once; the top ten hold around 1.2%. Source material: PBMCs. These receptor sequences come from a young woman in good health and CMV-seropositive.

V gene TRBV5-1 combines with J gene TRBJ2-7, with TRBD1 matching 9 bases. This CDR3 has 16 amino acids. Germline CDR1 and CDR2: SGHRS and YFSETQ. The V segment lost 4 bases and the J segment 2 bases; nucleotides outside the gene matches: 10. Written as DNA, the CDR3 is TGCGCCAGCAGCCTACCGGGACAGGGTTTCCCCTACGAGCAGTACTTC. Translating gives CASSLPGQGFPYEQYF.

This clone was seen a handful of times. This chain links TRBV27 with TRBJ2-1; 8 bases map to TRBD2. Germline CDR1 MNHEY, CDR2 SMNVEV (reference sequence). Losses at the gene ends were 4 bases for V and 5 bases for J; bases not matched to a gene: 4. The CDR3 sequence is 14 residues long. The chain's CDR3 is CASSSPGGDNEQFF. CDR3 coding DNA: TGTGCCAGCAGTTCGCCGGGAGGGGACAATGAGCAGTTCTTC.

V and J are TRBV6-5 and TRBJ2-2, with a weak D call TRBD1 (6 bases). Germline assignment: CDR1 MNHEY and CDR2 SVGAGI. V was shortened by 3 bases and J by 4 bases, with 12 bases between the two germline ends. This CDR3 has 15 amino acids. Written as DNA, the CDR3 is TGTGCCAGCAGTTATGTTAGGGGGAGCACCGGGGAGCTGTTTTTT. Protein sequence: CASSYVRGSTGELFF.

This clone was detected only once. The chain couples TRBV27 to TRBJ1-3; D is uncertain. Trimming took off 3 bases at V and 1 base at J, with 4 bases between the two ends. Germline V gene sequence: CDR1 MNHEY, CDR2 SMNVEV (reference sequence). CDR3 length: 13 amino acids. CDR3 DNA sequence: TGTGCCAGCAGTTTTAATTCTGGAAACACCATATATTTT. Protein sequence: CASSFNSGNTIYF.

J is TRBJ2-1 and V is TRBV5-1; D is perhaps TRBD1 (5 bases). The V gene's germline CDR1 is SGHRS and CDR2 YFSETQ. V lost 4 bases, J lost 2 bases, and 13 bases lay in between. The CDR3 contains 15 residues. The CDR3 sequence is CASSTLGLPYNEQFF. DNA for the CDR3: TGCGCCAGCAGCACTTTGGGGCTACCCTACAATGAGCAGTTCTTC.

This clone was picked up one time. The chain joins TRBV21-1 to TRBJ1-2. TRBV21-1 is a pseudogene locus. The CDR3 runs 15 residues. In nucleotides, the CDR3 is TGTGCCAGCAGCAAAGCGCTTGGGGGGTGCTATGGCTACACCTTC. Residues: CASSKALGGCYGYTF.